This TCR beta chain was captured in a study of T cells in Graves' hyperthyroidism and ophthalmopathy. The study's findings and limits: Median prediction lead before ophthalmopathy onset was about 6.3 months with the model. Ophthalmopathy stood apart from stable hyperthyroidism in a 13 V-J model.

Of note for this clonotype: Its antigen is not identified.

Template material for amplifying TCR beta CDR3 regions consisted of RNA transcripts. Researchers ran a first-round RT-PCR on the TCR CDR3 using the HTBI primer set. In TCRdb, the multiplex PCR reads were re-called with MiXCR into one record per CDR3 protein. Among 500,000 to 600,000 distinct CDR3 sequences listed, over 35% were seen once. The diagnoses drew upon clinical symptoms, serum thyroxine and TRAb, thyroid ultrasound and orbital computed tomography. Per germline, CDR1 SQVTM and CDR2 ANQGSEA. CDR3 size: 12 residues. Trimming removed 5 bases from V and 7 bases from J, with 14 bases in between. The rearrangement links TRBV29-1 to TRBJ1-1; no reliable D call. This clonotype originated in an adult woman with Graves' disease, either hyperthyroidism or ophthalmopathy (not recorded which). Sequencing used peripheral blood or thyroid tissue (not recorded which). This chain's CDR3 is CSVWGGSGEAFF. CDR3 coding DNA: TGCAGCGTTTGGGGAGGGAGTGGTGAAGCTTTCTTT.